Below, 20 T cell receptor beta chains from the same sample are listed, as sequenced in a study of CD8+ T cells in alopecia areata. Treatment specified: oral pan-JAK inhibitor, 5-10 mg twice daily. Extracted RNA was reverse transcribed, and the resulting cDNA served as sequencing template. Profiling relied on immunoSEQ multiplex PCR, and the TCRdb table lists in-frame clones only, not all of them. Of over 150,000 clones listed, 55% to 75% were seen once; the top ten hold 11% to 15%. Source: CD4+ T cells sorted from blood, taken at week 24, from a patient treated with tofacitinib. These receptors were collected from a human donor with alopecia areata.

The chain has TRBV5-1 and TRBJ1-4; no definite D call. CDR3 length: 15 amino acids. Trimming took 2 bases from V and 6 from J, leaving 14 bases between them. Per germline, CDR1 SGHRS and CDR2 YFSETQ. The CDR3 is CASSFGGRYDEKLFF. CDR3 bases: TGCGCCAGCAGCTTTGGCGGCCGGTACGATGAAAAACTGTTTTTT.

The CDR3 region has the DNA TGCAGCGTTTCCCCAGGGGGCAGGGATGAGCAGTTCTTC. Amino acids: CSVSPGGRDEQFF. V is TRBV29-1 and J is TRBJ2-1, with TRBD1 matching 8 bases. Germline CDR1 and CDR2: SQVTM and ANQGSEA. V was pared by 5 bases and J by 8 bases, with 8 bases of the junction left unmatched. CDR3 length: 13 residues.

The chain carries TRBV7-4 and TRBJ1-5; tentatively, D is TRBD1 (6 bases). The V and J ends lost 5 bases and 6 bases respectively, with 11 bases between them. CDR1 and CDR2 (germline): SGHVT, SQSDAQ. The CDR3 length is 13 residues. The CDR3 sequence: CASSPGQTQPQHF. CDR3 in DNA: TGTGCCAGCAGCCCGGGACAAACTCAGCCCCAGCATTTT.

J is TRBJ2-7 and V is TRBV11-2; D might be TRBD1 (6 bases). Germline assignment: CDR1 SGHAT and CDR2 FQNNGV. The CDR3 extends over 13 amino acids. Deletions cut 4 bases from V and 7 bases from J, with 14 bases between. The CDR3 DNA reads as TGTGCCAGCAGCTCCTCAGGGGCACGGGAGCAGTACTTC. Protein: CASSSSGAREQYF.

V and J are TRBV7-9 and TRBJ1-1; D unclear. The V end was cut by 1 base, the J end by 3 bases, with 6 bases between. Germline V gene data show CDR1 as SEHNR and CDR2 as FQNEAQ (reference sequence). The CDR3 spans 13 residues. CDR3: CASSLVGYTEAFF. The CDR3 DNA sequence: TGTGCCAGCAGCTTAGTAGGGTACACTGAAGCTTTCTTT.

This clone was seen more than once but under ten times. The genes are TRBV29-1 and TRBJ1-1, with TRBD1 as a possible D gene (5 bases). Deletions cut 7 bases from V and 1 base from J, with 13 bases between. CDR1 is SQVTM and CDR2 is ANQGSEA in the germline V gene. The CDR3 sequence is 13 residues long. CDR3 amino acids: CSASVTANTEAFF. As DNA, the CDR3 is TGCAGCGCCTCTGTGACAGCGAACACTGAAGCTTTCTTT.

This chain connects TRBV5-6 to TRBJ1-1; weak D call: TRBD1 (6 bases). V was trimmed by 7 bases and J by 5 bases, leaving 15 bases between them. The germline CDR1 and CDR2 sequences are SGHDT and YYEEEE. CDR3 length equals 13 residues. The CDR3 sequence: CASLKQGLTEAFF. CDR3 nucleotide sequence: TGTGCCAGCCTCAAGCAGGGGTTGACTGAAGCTTTCTTT.

The chain employs TRBV7-9 and TRBJ1-1; D ambiguous. This CDR3 has 13 amino acids. The V gene lost 5 bases and the J gene lost 1 base, with 8 bases spanning the gap. CDR1 SEHNR and CDR2 FQNEAQ come from the germline V gene (reference sequence). CDR3 residues: CASSRTGNTEAFF. CDR3 DNA sequence: TGTGCCAGCAGCCGGACGGGGAACACTGAAGCTTTCTTT.

The rearrangement uses TRBV11-3 and TRBJ2-7; D perhaps matches TRBD1 (5 bases). Germline loops: CDR1 SGHNT, CDR2 YENEEA. The V end was cut by 6 bases, the J end by 2 bases, with 20 bases between. This CDR3 is 16 amino acids long. For the CDR3, the DNA is TGTGCCAGCAGTTCAGCTGGGGCAGCAGAGGCCTACGAGCAGTACTTC. Its translation: CASSSAGAAEAYEQYF. The full variable domain, rest sourced from reference TRBV11-3 and TRBJ2-7, is EAGVVQSPRYKIIEKKQPVAFWCNPISGHNTLYWYLQNLGQGPELLIRYENEEAVDDSQLPKDRFSAERLKGVDSTLKIQPAELGDSAVYLCASSSAGAAEAYEQYFGPGTRLTVT.

The V call is TRBV5-1, the J call TRBJ2-3, with a possible D match to TRBD2 (6 bases). Germline V gene data show CDR1 as SGHRS and CDR2 as YFSETQ. Between the trimmed V and J ends, which lost 2 bases and 1 base, there was a span of 14 bases. The CDR3 loop spans 16 amino acids. This chain's CDR3 is CASSFTTSHGTDTQYF. In DNA, the CDR3 is TGCGCCAGCAGCTTCACCACTAGCCACGGCACAGATACGCAGTATTTT.

V is TRBV18 and J is TRBJ2-5; TRBD1 is a possible D gene (6 bases). The V gene's germline CDR1 is KGHSH and CDR2 LQKENI. The CDR3 is 15 residues long. Between the trimmed V and J ends, which lost 5 bases and 2 bases, there was a span of 15 bases. This CDR3 reads CASSTSWGQQETQYF. CDR3 nucleotide sequence: TGTGCCAGCTCAACCAGCTGGGGACAACAAGAGACCCAGTACTTC. Based on the CDR3 plus reference TRBV18 and TRBJ2-5, the full variable domain is NAGVMQNPRHLVRRRGQEARLRCSPMKGHSHVYWYRQLPEEGLKFMVYLQKENIIDESGMPKERFSAEFPKEGPSILRIQQVVRGDSAAYFCASSTSWGQQETQYFGPGTRLLVL.

This clone was counted between two and nine times. J is TRBJ2-2 and V is TRBV29-1; 8 bases align to TRBD1. CDR3 length: 15 residues. Trimming cost V 5 bases and J 0 bases; bases outside gene matches: 5. Looked up from germline, CDR1 is SQVTM and CDR2 is ANQGSEA. The CDR3 protein is CSVRPGGSNTGELFF. CDR3 in DNA: TGCAGCGTTAGACCAGGGGGCTCGAACACCGGGGAGCTGTTTTTT.

The chain is built from TRBV7-2 and TRBJ2-1, with 7 nucleotides matching TRBD2. Germline V lookup: CDR1 SGHTA, CDR2 FQGNSA. J was trimmed by 0 bases and V by 8 bases; bases with no gene match: 10. This CDR3 has 16 residues. CDR3 nucleotide sequence: TGTGCCAGCTCGTTGAGCGGGGCACCCTCCTACAATGAGCAGTTCTTC. This encodes CASSLSGAPSYNEQFF. The whole variable domain, filled in from reference TRBV7-2 and TRBJ2-1, reads GAGVSQSPSNKVTEKGKDVELRCDPISGHTALYWYRQSLGQGLEFLIYFQGNSAPDKSGLPSDRFSAERTGGSVSTLTIQRTQQEDSAVYLCASSLSGAPSYNEQFFGPGTRLTVL.

The V call is TRBV25-1, the J call TRBJ2-2; D remains ambiguous. Per the germline V gene, CDR1 is MGHDK and CDR2 is SYGVNS. V lost 6 bases to trimming and J lost 4 bases, with 6 bases between them. The CDR3 is 12 amino acids. The CDR3 sequence is CASRGITGELFF. CDR3 nucleotide sequence: TGTGCCAGCAGAGGGATCACCGGGGAGCTGTTTTTT.

The chain is built from TRBV2 and TRBJ2-1; the D gene is possibly TRBD1 (7 bases). This CDR3 region has 12 residues. CDR1 is SNHLY, CDR2 FYNNEI, per germline. V was pared by 7 bases and J by 10 bases, with 14 bases between. CDR3 sequence: CASTGGPVEQFF. The CDR3 bases are TGTGCCAGCACAGGGGGGCCGGTCGAGCAGTTCTTC.

This sequence joins TRBV7-8 and TRBJ2-7, with 9 bases identical to TRBD1. Germline values: CDR1 SGHVS, CDR2 FQNEAQ. The V gene end was trimmed by 3 bases and the J gene end by 7 bases; junction bases not matched to a gene: 10. The CDR3 has 15 residues. CDR3 bases: TGTGCCAGCAGCTTGGGACAGGGAGTCTATGTAGAGCAGTACTTC. Its protein product is CASSLGQGVYVEQYF.

The CDR3 region has the DNA TGTGCCAGCAGCTTGGTCGGCAGGGACTACGAGCAGTACTTC. It encodes CASSLVGRDYEQYF. The genes are TRBV5-6 and TRBJ2-7; maybe TRBD1 (5 bases). The CDR3 consists of 14 residues. Trimming stripped 0 bases from V and 3 bases from J, with 10 bases between. Per germline, CDR1 SGHDT and CDR2 YYEEEE.

About this clone itself: Distinct nucleotide sequences in the sample also encode this CDR3. The rearrangement uses TRBV5-1 and TRBJ2-7, with D hard to call. The germline gives CDR1 SGHRS, CDR2 YFSETQ. The CDR3 runs 14 residues. Trimming removed 1 base at V and 2 bases at J, with 10 bases between. This chain's CDR3 is CASSLSPGPYEQYF. The CDR3, as DNA: TGCGCCAGCAGCTTGAGCCCCGGACCCTACGAGCAGTACTTC.

The rearrangement uses TRBV29-1 and TRBJ1-1; D uncertain. The ends were cut back, 4 bases at V and 1 base at J, with 7 bases in the middle. CDR3 length: 12 residues. Germline CDR1 and CDR2: SQVTM and ANQGSEA. CDR3: CSVGRQNTEAFF. The CDR3 DNA sequence: TGCAGCGTTGGACGGCAGAACACTGAAGCTTTCTTT. Full variable domain (rest looked up from reference TRBV29-1 and TRBJ1-1): SAVISQKPSRDICQRGTSLTIQCQVDSQVTMMFWYRQQPGQSLTLIATANQGSEATYESGFVIDKFPISRPNLTFSTLTVSNMSPEDSSIYLCSVGRQNTEAFFGQGTRLTVV.

The chain joins TRBV7-9 to TRBJ2-5, with D tentatively TRBD1 (5 bases). From germline, CDR1 is SEHNR and CDR2 FQNEAQ (reference sequence). Trimming cost V 1 base and J 5 bases, with 8 bases left between them. The CDR3 has 13 residues. CDR3 nucleotide sequence: TGTGCCAGCAGCTTAGGGGGCAGGGAGACCCAGTACTTC. This translates into CASSLGGRETQYF.